Listed below are T cell receptor beta chains from one sample, sequenced in a study of tumor-infiltrating lymphocytes in primary liver carcinoma. TCRdb re-analysed the multiplex PCR reads in MiXCR, keeping a single row per CDR3 protein. This table holds approximately 60,000 distinct CDR3 sequences, less than 85% found once. The sample comprised liver tumor tissue from sampling region 2. These receptors all come from a middle-aged man with primary liver carcinoma and hepatitis B virus infection. Each CDR3 is given with its conserved first and last residue. A D gene is named only where the DNA matches it firmly. Clone size appears in some rows only: once, few, many, or a class for an expanded clone.

>TRBV4-3|.|.|TRBJ2-1
CATSQFPPPADNGQFF
TGCGCCACCAGCCAATTCCCCCCCCCGGCGGACAATGGGCAGTTCTTC
>TRBV19|few|TRBD2|TRBJ2-1
CASKLAVAAYERFF
TGTGCCAGCAAACTAGCGGTCGCCGCCTATGAGCGGTTCTTC
>TRBV4-1|.|TRBD2|TRBJ2-1
CASSPELAGAYNEQLF
TGCGCCAGCAGCCCCGAACTAGCGGGGGCTTACAATGAACAACTCTTC
>TRBV6-2/TRBV6-3|few|TRBD2|TRBJ2-1
CASSYWGRGSYNEQFF
TGTGCCAGCAGTTACTGGGGGAGGGGCTCCTACAATGAGCAGTTCTTC
>TRBV7-9|few|TRBD1|TRBJ2-3
CASSTTGGEGGTQYF
TGTGCCAGCAGCACAACAGGGGGCGAGGGGGGTACGCAGTATTTT
>TRBV11-2|few|.|TRBJ2-7
CASSPRQSYGQYF
TGTGCCAGCAGCCCTCGACAGTCCTACGGGCAGTACTTC
>TRBV6-5|once|.|TRBJ2-3
CAGSLNWDTYTQYF
TGTGCCGGCAGTTTAAACTGGGATACATATACGCAGTATTTT
>TRBV7-9|.|.|TRBJ2-1
CISSLPYQGPKTNEQFF
TGTATCAGCAGCTTACCATACCAGGGGCCTAAAACAAATGAGCAGTTCTTC
>TRBV28|.|.|TRBJ2-7
CASSFGRTKSYEQYF
TGTGCCAGCAGTTTCGGACGAACGAAGTCCTACGAGCAGTACTTC
>TRBV11-2|few|.|TRBJ2-1
CASSSKRFNGQFF
TGTGCCAGCAGCTCGAAGCGGTTCAATGGGCAGTTCTTC
>TRBV4-1|many|.|TRBJ2-1
CASSQDQELSSYNEQFF
TGCGCCAGCAGCCAAGACCAAGAGCTTAGCTCCTACAATGAGCAGTTCTTC
>TRBV4-1|.|TRBD2|TRBJ2-5
CASSQDKSGRAIETQYF
TGCGCCAGCAGCCAAGATAAGAGCGGGAGGGCCATTGAAACCCAATACTTC
>TRBV2|once|.|TRBJ2-7
CARRRRIGEDEQYF
TGTGCCAGGAGGCGCAGAATAGGGGAGGACGAGCAGTACTTC
>TRBV6-1|.|.|TRBJ2-7
CASRERSSYEEYF
TGTGCCAGCAGGGAGCGGAGCTCCTACGAAGAGTACTTC
>TRBV6-5|.|TRBD2|TRBJ2-3
CVSHEQDGRKETDTQYF
TGTGTCAGCCACGAACAGGACGGGAGGAAGGAGACGGATACGCAGTACTTT
>TRBV5-1|.|.|TRBJ2-2
CASSLEEWYDDTGELFF
TGCGCCAGCAGCTTGGAAGAGTGGTACGATGACACCGGGGAGCTGTTTTTT
>TRBV6-6|.|TRBD1|TRBJ2-7
CASSYSRDRAYMQYF
TGTGCCAGCAGTTACTCACGGGACAGGGCCTACATGCAGTACTTC
>TRBV4-1|.|.|TRBJ1-1
CASCHRGAAAEAFF
TGCGCCAGCTGCCATCGGGGGGCGGCGGCTGAAGCATTCTTT
>TRBV27|.|TRBD2|TRBJ2-1
CASSDLSGRRVNEQFF
TGTGCCAGCAGCGACCTTAGCGGGAGGAGAGTTAATGAGCAGTTCTTC
>TRBV29-1|.|.|TRBJ2-7
CNVGASENYEQYF
TGCAACGTTGGTGCTAGCGAGAACTACGAGCAGTACTTC
>TRBV4-1|many|.|TRBJ2-5
CASSQDYPASGTQYF
TGCGCCAGCAGCCAAGATTATCCGGCGTCCGGGACCCAGTACTTC
>TRBV10-3|.|.|TRBJ1-2
CANSERGLSYGYTF
TGTGCCAACAGTGAAAGAGGGCTGAGCTATGGCTACACCTTC
>TRBV11-2|.|.|TRBJ2-2
CASSLARSNTGELFF
TGTGCCAGCAGCCTTGCGCGATCGAACACAGGGGAGCTGTTTTTT
>TRBV6-5|.|TRBD1|TRBJ1-1
CASSRQGAATNTEALF
TGTGCCAGCAGCCGACAGGGGGCCGCAACGAACACTGAAGCTCTCTTT
>TRBV6-2/TRBV6-3|few|.|TRBJ1-1
CTSSQGTGNTEAFF
TGTACCAGTAGCCAAGGGACGGGGAACACTGAAGCTTTCTTT
>TRBV4-1|.|TRBD1|TRBJ2-7
CASSQSLGTGAFYEQYF
TGTGCCAGCAGCCAAAGCTTGGGGACAGGGGCCTTCTACGAGCAGTACTTC
>TRBV12-5|.|.|TRBJ2-7
CSSEGTGSYEQYF
TGTTCCAGTGAGGGGACCGGTTCCTATGAGCAGTACTTC
>TRBV5-4|.|TRBD1|TRBJ2-7
CAGSLAPGQGIGEQYF
TGTGCCGGCAGCTTGGCCCCAGGACAGGGCATAGGCGAGCAGTACTTC
>TRBV28|once|TRBD1|TRBJ2-7
CTSRSTGAYEQYF
TGTACCAGCAGATCGACAGGGGCCTACGAGCAGTACTTC
>TRBV7-6|.|TRBD1|TRBJ2-3
CASSLGQGNTQYF
TGTGCCAGCAGCTTAGGACAGGGTAATACGCAGTATTTT
>TRBV6-2/TRBV6-3|.|.|TRBJ1-1
CASSQGTGNTEDFF
TGTGCCAGTAGCCAAGGGACGGGGAACACTGAAGATTTCTTT
>TRBV29-1|.|.|TRBJ1-2
CSVVAGLGCTF
TGCAGCGTCGTGGCCGGGCTTGGCTGCACCTTC
>TRBV7-2|.|.|TRBJ2-7
CACSRDRLYEQYF
TGTGCCTGCAGCCGGGACCGTCTATACGAGCAGTACTTC
>TRBV6-1|.|.|TRBJ1-3
CASSGLVHSGNTIYF
TGTGCCAGCAGTGGATTAGTGCATTCTGGAAACACCATATATTTT
>TRBV29-1|.|.|TRBJ2-3
CNVDVRGRTDTQYF
TGCAACGTTGATGTCCGAGGTCGCACAGATACGCAGTATTTT
>TRBV4-1|many|.|TRBJ2-7
CASSQETRQTYEQYF
TGCGCCAGCAGCCAAGAGACGCGACAGACCTACGAGCAGTACTTC
>TRBV4-3|.|.|TRBJ2-3
CASSQSLGAGLTDTQYF
TGCGCCAGCAGCCAGAGCCTCGGGGCGGGACTTACAGATACGCAGTATTTT
>TRBV4-3|.|.|TRBJ1-6
CASSQYLGGDYNSPLHF
TGCGCCAGCAGCCAATATCTGGGGGGAGATTATAATTCACCCCTCCACTTT
>TRBV12-3/TRBV12-4|.|TRBD2|TRBJ2-1
CASSKWEGGDEQFF
TGTGCCAGCAGCAAGTGGGAGGGAGGAGATGAGCAGTTCTTC
>TRBV29-1|many|TRBD1|TRBJ2-5
CSVGGTGPPRETQYF
TGCAGCGTTGGGGGGACAGGACCTCCGAGGGAGACCCAGTACTTC
>TRBV11-2|medium-sized|.|TRBJ2-2
CASSEPSGDRGLRELFF
TGTGCCAGCAGCGAACCATCAGGGGATCGGGGGTTACGGGAGCTGTTTTTT
>TRBV6-1|.|.|TRBJ2-2
CVSSGLAITGGLFF
TGTGTCAGCAGTGGGTTAGCGATCACCGGGGGGCTGTTTTTT
>TRBV5-6|.|.|TRBJ2-1
CASSSILQGRGYNEQFF
TGTGCCAGCAGCTCGATCCTACAGGGGCGGGGGTACAATGAGCAGTTCTTC
>TRBV4-1|.|.|TRBJ2-2
CSSSQADGGRTGELFF
TGCTCTAGCAGCCAAGCTGATGGGGGCCGGACCGGGGAGCTGTTTTTT